These 32 T cell receptor beta chains were all obtained from the same sample, sequenced in a study of OX40 agonist ivuxolimab in advanced cancers. The assay was immunoSEQ multiplex PCR, and TCRdb's table has in-frame clones only and misses some. This repertoire shows 21,000 or so clones, about 79% found once; its top ten account for 30% to 35%. Material: CD4+ or CD8+ T cells sorted from blood, obtained in a trial of the OX40 agonist ivuxolimab. The receptors here all came from an adult with an advanced solid tumor such as melanoma, head and neck, liver or kidney cancer.

The chain couples TRBV2 to TRBJ2-1; D may be TRBD2 (6 bases). Per the germline V gene, CDR1 is SNHLY and CDR2 is FYNNEI. The CDR3 contains 15 residues. V was cut by 5 bases and J by 1 base, with 12 bases left in between. The chain's CDR3 is CASSTGLQSYNEQFF. CDR3 nucleotide sequence: TGTGCCAGCAGTACGGGACTCCAATCCTACAATGAGCAGTTCTTC.

V is TRBV12-2 and J is TRBJ2-7. TRBV12-2 is a pseudogene locus. This CDR3 has 16 amino acids. This CDR3 reads CASSSHSGRYSYEQYF. CDR3 coding DNA: TGTGCCAGCAGCTCACACTCAGGACGCTACTCCTACGAGCAGTACTTC.

The V gene is TRBV7-9, the J gene TRBJ2-7; 7 positions match TRBD1. V trimming: 4 bases; J trimming: 3 bases; junction bases outside the gene matches: 3. Germline V gene lookup returns CDR1 SEHNR and CDR2 FQNEAQ (reference sequence). The CDR3 covers 13 residues. The CDR3 region has the DNA TGTGCCAGCAGCTCGGGACAGAACTACGAGCAGTACTTC. It is translated as CASSSGQNYEQYF. The complete variable domain, with remaining parts taken from reference TRBV7-9 and TRBJ2-7, reads DTGVSQNPRHKITKRGQNVTFRCDPISEHNRLYWYRQTLGQGPEFLTYFQNEAQLEKSRLLSDRFSAERPKGSFSTLEIQRTEQGDSAMYLCASSSGQNYEQYFGPGTRLTVT.

The V and J genes are TRBV28 and TRBJ2-3; TRBD2 might be the D (9 bases). In germline, CDR1 is MDHEN, CDR2 SYDVKM. The CDR3 length is 15 residues. V was pared by 11 bases and J by 4 bases, with 22 bases between. The CDR3, as DNA: TGTGCCTCCCAGGGGGCGGGAGGGCCCGCAGATACGCAGTATTTT. Encoded protein: CASQGAGGPADTQYF.

V usage is TRBV25-1 and J usage is TRBJ2-7; TRBD1 agrees at 8 bases. Germline assignment: CDR1 MGHDK and CDR2 SYGVNS. Germline trimming cut 6 bases from V and 1 base from J; bases unmatched to any gene: 5. CDR3 length equals 14 residues. Written as DNA, the CDR3 is TGTGCCAGCAGCCATACAGGGGGGTCCTACGAGCAGTACTTC. It is translated as CASSHTGGSYEQYF.

This chain uses TRBV2 with TRBJ2-7, with no clear D. The CDR3 has 12 amino acids. V gave up 0 bases and J gave up 1 base, with 1 base separating them. Germline loops: CDR1 SNHLY, CDR2 FYNNEI. The CDR3 nucleotides are TGTGCCAGCAGTGAAGCTTCCTACGAGCAGTACTTC. It encodes CASSEASYEQYF.

The chain joins TRBV7-8 to TRBJ2-5, with TRBD2 matching over 11 bases. Germline lookup yields CDR1 SGHVS and CDR2 FQNEAQ. This CDR3 comprises 17 residues. V trimming: 2 bases; J trimming: 5 bases; junction bases outside the gene matches: 10. The CDR3 DNA follows: TGTGCCAGCAGCTTACCGGCGACTAGCGGGATTCGTGAGACCCAGTACTTC. As protein: CASSLPATSGIRETQYF.

CDR3 sequence reads: CASSEAWESGTGLEQYF. The DNA of the CDR3 is TGTGCCAGCAGCGAAGCTTGGGAGAGCGGGACAGGGCTCGAGCAGTACTTC. The V and J genes are TRBV11-2 and TRBJ2-7; 9 bases are shared with TRBD1. This CDR3 region has 17 residues. J gave up 6 bases and V 5 bases, and 17 bases lay outside the gene matches. Germline values: CDR1 SGHAT, CDR2 FQNNGV.

In the case of this clone: Other DNA sequences in this specimen translate into the identical CDR3. The chain links TRBV5-1 to TRBJ2-1; D might be TRBD1 (6 bases). Trimming pared 4 bases from V and 4 bases from J, leaving 12 bases between. Germline V CDR1 and CDR2: SGHRS, YFSETQ. This CDR3 region has 14 residues. In DNA form, the CDR3 reads TGCGCCAGCAGCCCGGCAGGGGCGTACAATGAGCAGTTCTTC. It yields the protein CASSPAGAYNEQFF.

In DNA form, the CDR3 reads TGTGCCAGCAGTTTGGGTAGGGCTGAAGCTTTCTTT. Translation gives CASSLGRAEAFF. The chain links TRBV6-1 to TRBJ1-1; no clear D. This CDR3 has 12 residues. V lost 5 bases and J 6 bases, leaving 10 bases between the germline ends. From germline, CDR1 is MNHNS and CDR2 SASEGT.

This clone was found once. This sequence joins TRBV5-1 and TRBJ2-7; 10 positions agree with TRBD2. The ends lost 0 bases at V and 3 bases at J; junction bases unmatched: 3. Germline CDR1 SGHRS, CDR2 YFSETQ. The CDR3 runs to 15 residues. The CDR3 region has the DNA TGCGCCAGCAGCTTGGCCGGGACTAGCGTCTACGAGCAGTACTTC. Protein product: CASSLAGTSVYEQYF.

The chain is built from TRBV2 and TRBJ2-1, with D possibly called TRBD1 or TRBD2 (7 bases each). The CDR3 covers 16 residues. CDR1 is SNHLY and CDR2 is FYNNEI in the germline V gene. The V gene lost 10 bases and the J gene lost 2 bases, with 21 bases spanning the gap. The CDR3 region is CAIRGGAGFTYNEQFF. The CDR3 DNA follows: TGTGCCATCAGGGGGGGCGCGGGATTTACCTACAATGAGCAGTTCTTC. Combining the CDR3 with reference TRBV2 and TRBJ2-1 gives the whole variable domain EPEVTQTPSHQVTQMGQEVILRCVPISNHLYFYWYRQILGQKVEFLVSFYNNEISEKSEIFDDQFSVERPDGSNFTLKIRSTKLEDSAMYFCAIRGGAGFTYNEQFFGPGTRLTVL.

The chain combines TRBV7-6 with TRBJ2-2, with D maybe TRBD2 (5 bases). Germline lookup yields CDR1 SGHVS and CDR2 FNYEAQ. Trimming stripped 3 bases from V and 7 bases from J, with 18 bases between. The CDR3 is 16 residues long. The CDR3 DNA reads as TGTGCCAGCAGCTTCAGCGGAACCCCAGGTAGCGGGGAGCTGTTTTTT. This codes for CASSFSGTPGSGELFF. Supplemented by reference TRBV7-6 and TRBJ2-2, the full variable domain reads GAGVSQSPRYKVTKRGQDVALRCDPISGHVSLYWYRQALGQGPEFLTYFNYEAQQDKSGLPNDRFSAERPEGSISTLTIQRTEQRDSAMYRCASSFSGTPGSGELFFGEGSRLTVL.

V usage is TRBV2 and J usage is TRBJ2-1, with a tentative D call TRBD1 (5 bases). Germline V gives CDR1 SNHLY, CDR2 FYNNEI. The CDR3 covers 12 residues. Deletions cut 7 bases from V and 9 bases from J, with 13 bases between. The CDR3 spells CASKGMQFEQFF. CDR3 coding DNA: TGTGCCAGCAAGGGGATGCAGTTTGAGCAGTTCTTC. Full variable domain (outside the CDR3, taken from reference TRBV2 and TRBJ2-1): EPEVTQTPSHQVTQMGQEVILRCVPISNHLYFYWYRQILGQKVEFLVSFYNNEISEKSEIFDDQFSVERPDGSNFTLKIRSTKLEDSAMYFCASKGMQFEQFFGPGTRLTVL.

The rearrangement uses TRBV28 and TRBJ1-5; TRBD1 matches at 9 bases. The CDR3 length is 19 residues. CDR1 is MDHEN and CDR2 is SYDVKM in the germline V gene. The V segment lost 3 bases and the J segment 3 bases; nucleotides outside the gene matches: 15. The CDR3 spells CASSFPQSSGQGSNQPQHF. DNA for the CDR3: TGTGCCAGCAGTTTCCCACAAAGTTCTGGACAGGGGTCCAATCAGCCCCAGCATTTT.

The rearrangement joins TRBV19 to TRBJ2-1; D possibly corresponds to TRBD2 (6 bases). There are 15 residues in the CDR3. V was trimmed by 4 bases and J by 2 bases, leaving 12 bases between them. Germline V gives CDR1 LNHDA, CDR2 SQIVND (reference sequence). The CDR3 bases are TGTGCCAGTAGTAAGGCTGCTAGCGCCTACAATGAGCAGTTCTTC. Amino acid sequence: CASSKAASAYNEQFF.

The V and J genes are TRBV30 and TRBJ2-1, with 11 bases matching TRBD1. Trimming cost V 1 base and J 8 bases; bases outside gene matches: 7. The CDR3 is 15 amino acids. The germline gives CDR1 GTSNPN, CDR2 SVGIG (reference sequence). The CDR3 bases are TGTGCCTGGAGTGCGGACAGGGGGCATCTCGATGAGCAGTTCTTC. It translates to CAWSADRGHLDEQFF.

This clone was found once. The rearrangement links TRBV6-1 to TRBJ2-5; 9 bases are shared with TRBD2. The CDR3 runs 15 residues. Trimming at V came to 1 base and at J to 4 bases, leaving 4 bases not matched to a gene. Germline CDR1 MNHNS, CDR2 SASEGT. The CDR3 bases are TGTGCCAGCAGTGAAGTAGCGGGAGCTGGAGAGACCCAGTACTTC. Encoded protein: CASSEVAGAGETQYF.

The V call is TRBV7-9, the J call TRBJ2-1; D not certain. The length of the CDR3 is 13 residues. Trimming cost V 1 base and J 7 bases, with 8 bases left between them. The V gene's germline CDR1 is SEHNR and CDR2 FQNEAQ (reference sequence). The CDR3 loop reads CASSLGGSNEQFF. The CDR3 DNA reads as TGTGCCAGCAGCTTAGGGGGTTCGAATGAGCAGTTCTTC.

This chain uses TRBV13 with TRBJ2-7, with D unresolved. CDR1 and CDR2 from the germline V gene are PRHDT and FYEKMQ (reference sequence). Between the trimmed V and J ends, which lost 5 bases and 2 bases, there was a span of 4 bases. CDR3 length equals 11 residues. The DNA of the CDR3 is TGTGCCAGCAGCCCCACCTACGAGCAGTACTTC. The encoded protein is CASSPTYEQYF.

This clone was counted once. The chain couples TRBV28 to TRBJ2-3, with D maybe TRBD2 (8 bases). The germline V and J ends were trimmed by 1 base and 5 bases, with 19 bases remaining between them. The CDR3 length is 17 residues. Germline lookup yields CDR1 MDHEN and CDR2 SYDVKM. CDR3 residues: CASSLYFGRGREDTQYF. CDR3 DNA sequence: TGTGCCAGCAGTTTATATTTCGGGAGGGGGCGAGAAGATACGCAGTATTTT. Together with reference TRBV28 and TRBJ2-3, the CDR3 gives the full variable domain: DVKVTQSSRYLVKRTGEKVFLECVQDMDHENMFWYRQDPGLGLRLIYFSYDVKMKEKGDIPEGYSVSREKKERFSLILESASTNQTSMYLCASSLYFGRGREDTQYFGPGTRLTVL.

Concerning this clone: Other DNA variants within this sample encode the same CDR3. This chain links TRBV25-1 with TRBJ1-1, with D uncertain. Germline V gene sequence: CDR1 MGHDK, CDR2 SYGVNS. V lost 5 bases to trimming and J lost 0 bases, with 1 base between them. The CDR3 is 11 amino acids. CDR3 sequence: CASSLNTEAFF. In DNA, the CDR3 is TGTGCCAGCAGTCTGAACACTGAAGCTTTCTTT.

Remarks on this clone: The germline gene is not matched at one end of the junction; a read error may be the cause. The chain links TRBV6-1 to TRBJ1-5; D is unresolved. CDR1 is MNHNS and CDR2 is SASEGT in the germline V gene. The CDR3 runs to 13 residues. This CDR3 reads CASRLAFNRPQHF. For the CDR3, the DNA is TGTGCCAGCAGATTGGCCTTCAATCGGCCCCAGCATTTT.

The rearrangement links TRBV5-6 to TRBJ1-1, with 10 bases that match TRBD1. CDR3 length equals 13 residues. CDR1 SGHDT and CDR2 YYEEEE come from the germline V gene. Germline trimming cut 4 bases from V and 4 bases from J; bases unmatched to any gene: 1. CDR3 nucleotide sequence: TGTGCCAGCAGCGGGGACAGGGGCACTGAAGCTTTCTTT. Its protein product is CASSGDRGTEAFF.

The CDR3 sequence: CASSQGQGGYEQYF. Written as DNA, the CDR3 is TGTGCCAGCAGCCAGGGACAGGGGGGCTACGAGCAGTACTTC. The chain is built from TRBV5-6 and TRBJ2-7; 11 bases are shared with TRBD1. This CDR3 region has 14 residues. The germline CDR1 and CDR2 sequences are SGHDT and YYEEEE. The junction had 3 bases not matched to a gene; V was cut back by 4 bases and J by 3 bases.

The chain uses TRBV5-6 and TRBJ2-5; 8 bases match TRBD1. Germline V lookup: CDR1 SGHDT, CDR2 YYEEEE. This CDR3 is built from 14 residues. V was pared by 6 bases and J by 6 bases, with 10 bases of the junction left unmatched. CDR3: CASIQTGDLKTQYF. CDR3 in DNA: TGTGCCAGCATCCAGACAGGGGACTTAAAGACCCAGTACTTC.

The chain uses TRBV11-3 and TRBJ1-1; TRBD1 aligns across 9 bases. Germline V gives CDR1 SGHNT, CDR2 YENEEA. This CDR3 comprises 15 residues. The V segment lost 4 bases and the J segment 5 bases; nucleotides outside the gene matches: 8. The CDR3 sequence is CASSSSGTGRTEAFF. CDR3 nucleotides: TGTGCCAGCAGCTCCTCCGGGACAGGGAGAACTGAAGCTTTCTTT.

This rearrangement joins TRBV10-2 to TRBJ2-5; D not resolved. The CDR3 loop spans 14 amino acids. Germline values: CDR1 WSHSY, CDR2 SAAADI. Trimming pared 0 bases from V and 1 base from J, leaving 6 bases between. As DNA, the CDR3 is TGCGCCAGCAGTGAGTCCTGGAGCCAAGAGACCCAGTACTTC. Amino acid sequence: CASSESWSQETQYF.

Here the CDR3 DNA reads TGTGCCAGCAGCCAAGAGCTGGTAGGGATTGCTGGCTACACCTTC. It specifies CASSQELVGIAGYTF. The chain links TRBV4-2 to TRBJ1-2; no reliable D call. Germline V gene lookup returns CDR1 LGHNA and CDR2 YNFKEQ. With 0 bases removed from V and 7 bases from J, the gap between germline ends came to 15 bases. CDR3 length: 15 residues.

The genes are TRBV9 and TRBJ2-7; tentative D call: TRBD2 (6 bases). Per the germline V gene, CDR1 is SGDLS and CDR2 is YYNGEE. CDR3 size: 15 residues. With 0 bases removed from V and 6 bases from J, the gap between germline ends came to 16 bases. The CDR3 DNA reads as TGTGCCAGCAGCGTAGATGGACTACCTATGGCCGAGCAGTACTTC. Translating it yields CASSVDGLPMAEQYF. Full variable domain (rest looked up from reference TRBV9 and TRBJ2-7): DSGVTQTPKHLITATGQRVTLRCSPRSGDLSVYWYQQSLDQGLQFLIQYYNGEERAKGNILERFSAQQFPDLHSELNLSSLELGDSALYFCASSVDGLPMAEQYFGPGTRLTVT.

The CDR3 loop reads CASSYGPTDTQYF. In nucleotides, the CDR3 is TGTGCCAGCAGTTACGGGCCAACAGATACGCAGTATTTT. The chain couples TRBV6-5 to TRBJ2-3; D is unresolved. V gave up 2 bases and J gave up 3 bases, with 6 bases separating them. The CDR3 is made up of 13 amino acids. CDR1 and CDR2 (germline): MNHEY, SVGAGI.

This clone has more than one count but fewer than ten. This chain links TRBV18 with TRBJ2-3; the match to TRBD2 covers 12 bases. Germline V gives CDR1 KGHSH, CDR2 LQKENI. Trimming removed 4 bases from V and 0 bases from J; junction bases left unmatched: 8. The CDR3 is made up of 18 amino acids. The CDR3 bases are TGTGCCAGCTCACTTTTGACGGGACTAGCGGGTAGCACAGATACGCAGTATTTT. It specifies CASSLLTGLAGSTDTQYF.